This T cell receptor (beta chain) was identified during a study of CD4+ T cells in melanoma. Study-wide findings and caveats: Diverse differentiation states were reported for melanoma neoantigen-specific CD4+ T cells. A reported correlation linked neoantigen-specific CD4+ T cells to CD8+, macrophage and B cell function.

In the case of this clone: The target antigen is unknown.

Libraries were prepared by immunoSEQ multiplex PCR; TCRdb keeps only in-frame clonotypes and omits some of them. The sample has 50,000 or so clones, 85% to 90% seen once. There are 15 residues in the CDR3. In germline, CDR1 is ENHRY, CDR2 SYGVKD. V was trimmed by 10 bases and J by 1 base, leaving 17 bases between them. The receptor comes from a human donor with melanoma. J is TRBJ1-3 and V is TRBV10-3; D not certain. Sequencing used peripheral blood. CDR3 in amino acids: CATGEDPRSGNTIYF. The CDR3 region has the DNA TGTGCCACCGGGGAGGATCCTCGGTCTGGAAACACCATATATTTT.